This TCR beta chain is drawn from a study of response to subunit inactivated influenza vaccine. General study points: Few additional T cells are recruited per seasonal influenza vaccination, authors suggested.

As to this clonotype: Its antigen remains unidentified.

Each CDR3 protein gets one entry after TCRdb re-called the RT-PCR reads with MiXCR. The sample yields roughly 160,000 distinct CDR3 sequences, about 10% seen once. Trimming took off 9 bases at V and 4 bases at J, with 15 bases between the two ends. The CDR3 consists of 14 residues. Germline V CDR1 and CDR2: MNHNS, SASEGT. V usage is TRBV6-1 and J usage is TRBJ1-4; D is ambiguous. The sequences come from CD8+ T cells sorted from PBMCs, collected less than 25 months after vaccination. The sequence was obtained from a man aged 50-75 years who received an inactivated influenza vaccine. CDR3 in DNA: TGTGCCAGTCTGCCGACCGGGAGTAATGAAAAACTGTTTTTT. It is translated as CASLPTGSNEKLFF.